These 29 T cell receptor beta chains came from one sample sequenced in a study of a mutant IDH1 vaccine in newly diagnosed glioma. TCRdb's table, derived via immunoSEQ multiplex PCR, lists solely in-frame clones and lacks some. Among roughly 46,000 clones, about nine tenths were seen once, and the ten largest hold less than 3%. Time point here: baseline, week 1 (first vaccination visit). This sample's treatment: pre-vaccination baseline after standard-of-care therapy. The sequencing here drew on PBMCs, taken from a glioma patient treated with radiotherapy, temozolomide or both. All receptors come from a middle-aged man with glioma.

The chain is built from TRBV7-6 and TRBJ1-1, with a tentative D call TRBD1 (6 bases). The CDR3 contains 13 residues. V lost 3 bases to trimming and J lost 4 bases, with 9 bases between them. The germline V gene encodes CDR1 SGHVS and CDR2 FNYEAQ. In DNA form, the CDR3 reads TGTGCCAGCAGCTTTATAGGGGGCACTGAAGCTTTCTTT. This sequence encodes CASSFIGGTEAFF.

This chain links TRBV29-1 with TRBJ1-1; TRBD1 agrees at 9 bases. After removal of 7 bases from V and 7 bases from J, the junction contained 7 bases not matched to a gene. Germline V gives CDR1 SQVTM, CDR2 ANQGSEA. The CDR3 extends over 12 amino acids. DNA for the CDR3: TGCAGCGGTCGACAGGGGGAGATTGAAGCTTTCTTT. Encoded protein: CSGRQGEIEAFF. Complete variable domain (other parts from reference TRBV29-1 and TRBJ1-1): SAVISQKPSRDICQRGTSLTIQCQVDSQVTMMFWYRQQPGQSLTLIATANQGSEATYESGFVIDKFPISRPNLTFSTLTVSNMSPEDSSIYLCSGRQGEIEAFFGQGTRLTVV.

CDR3 in DNA: TGTGCCAGCTCACCACAACGTGACACTACCTACAATGAGCAGTTCTTC. It encodes CASSPQRDTTYNEQFF. This sequence joins TRBV18 and TRBJ2-1; D gene ambiguous. The V gene lost 1 base and the J gene lost 2 bases, with 12 bases spanning the gap. CDR1 is KGHSH, CDR2 LQKENI, per germline. The CDR3 runs 16 residues.

The genes are TRBV6-5 and TRBJ2-5, with TRBD2 matching over 8 bases. The CDR3 length is 14 residues. Looked up from germline, CDR1 is MNHEY and CDR2 is SVGAGI. V lost 2 bases and J lost 10; bases outside the gene matches: 9. CDR3 nucleotide sequence: TGTGCCAGCAGTTACACGTCGGGACTAGAGGGCCAGTACTTC. It encodes CASSYTSGLEGQYF.

V is TRBV4-1 and J is TRBJ2-1; 8 bases are shared with TRBD2. The V gene's germline CDR1 is MGHRA and CDR2 YSYEKL. This CDR3 is 13 amino acids long. The J segment lost 8 bases and the V segment lost 6 bases, leaving 6 bases of the junction unmatched. The CDR3 region is CASSRGLADEQFF. CDR3 DNA: TGCGCCAGCAGTCGCGGACTAGCCGATGAGCAGTTCTTC.

V gene TRBV5-6 combines with J gene TRBJ1-2; D gene unclear. CDR1 is SGHDT, CDR2 YYEEEE, per germline. There are 11 residues in the CDR3. V lost 4 bases to trimming and J lost 8 bases, with 9 bases between them. CDR3 sequence reads: CASSGVAGYTF. The CDR3 nucleotides are TGTGCCAGCAGCGGGGTCGCGGGCTACACCTTC. Looking up the rest from reference TRBV5-6 and TRBJ1-2 gives the full variable domain: DAGVTQSPTHLIKTRGQQVTLRCSPKSGHDTVSWYQQALGQGPQFIFQYYEEEERQRGNFPDRFSGHQFPNYSSELNVNALLLGDSALYLCASSGVAGYTFGSGTRLTVV.

The chain employs TRBV10-3 and TRBJ1-3; the D gene is possibly TRBD1 (6 bases). Germline V CDR1 and CDR2: ENHRY, SYGVKD. The CDR3 loop spans 16 amino acids. V gave up 3 bases and J gave up 0 bases, with 12 bases separating them. In nucleotides, the CDR3 is TGTGCCATCAGTGACCCCGGGACACCCTCTGGAAACACCATATATTTT. This translates into CAISDPGTPSGNTIYF.

The rearrangement links TRBV19 to TRBJ2-5; D uncertain. CDR3 length: 14 amino acids. CDR1 and CDR2 (germline): LNHDA, SQIVND (reference sequence). Trimming removed 2 bases at V and 6 bases at J, with 13 bases between. This CDR3 is CASSITFAGKTQYF. In DNA form, the CDR3 reads TGTGCCAGTAGTATAACGTTTGCTGGAAAGACCCAGTACTTC.

The chain is built from TRBV5-1 and TRBJ2-5; possible D gene TRBD2, 6 bases. CDR3 length: 14 residues. Germline loops: CDR1 SGHRS, CDR2 YFSETQ. The V gene lost 2 bases and the J gene lost 5 bases, with 13 bases spanning the gap. DNA for the CDR3: TGCGCCAGCAGCTTAGCGGGTCTGCGGGAGACCCAGTACTTC. Its protein product is CASSLAGLRETQYF.

In nucleotides, the CDR3 is TGTGCCAGCAGGACCACAGGGAATGTCGGGGACATTCAGTACTTC. Protein product: CASRTTGNVGDIQYF. J is TRBJ2-4 and V is TRBV11-2; D possibly corresponds to TRBD1 (6 bases). V was shortened by 6 bases and J by 8 bases, with 20 bases between the two germline ends. The CDR3 contains 15 residues. CDR1 and CDR2 from the germline V gene are SGHAT and FQNNGV.

This clone was picked up a small number of times. This chain joins TRBV21-1 and TRBJ2-1. TRBV21-1 is recorded as a pseudogene. This CDR3 comprises 15 residues. CDR3 protein: CASSKAGAGGDEQFF. The CDR3 DNA is TGTGCCAGCAGCAAAGCAGGGGCCGGGGGCGATGAGCAGTTCTTC.

The chain joins TRBV2 to TRBJ1-5; D not certain. The CDR3 is 14 amino acids. V lost 2 bases and J 4 bases, leaving 9 bases between the germline ends. CDR1 is SNHLY and CDR2 is FYNNEI in the germline V gene. The CDR3 here is CASSEITENQPQHF. CDR3 bases: TGTGCCAGCAGTGAAATCACAGAAAATCAGCCCCAGCATTTT.

By its share, this clone is medium-sized. This rearrangement joins TRBV5-1 to TRBJ1-1, with D uncertain. This CDR3 spans 18 amino acids. Trimming cost V 1 base and J 0 bases, with 19 bases left between them. The germline V gene has CDR1 SGHRS and CDR2 YFSETQ. Written as DNA, the CDR3 is TGCGCCAGCAGCTTGAGATTTCCCGGGCCAGCTATGAACACTGAAGCTTTCTTT. As protein: CASSLRFPGPAMNTEAFF.

There are a few counts of this clone. The chain's CDR3 is CSVPITDTQYF. CDR3 sequence (DNA): TGCAGTGTCCCGATCACAGATACGCAGTATTTT. J is TRBJ2-3 and V is TRBV20-1, with D unclear. Trimming stripped 7 bases from V and 2 bases from J, with 7 bases between. CDR3 length equals 11 residues. Germline assignment: CDR1 DFQATT and CDR2 SNEGSKA (reference sequence).

The V call is TRBV19, the J call TRBJ1-2; weak D call: TRBD1 (6 bases). The CDR3 consists of 12 residues. CDR1 and CDR2 from the germline V gene are LNHDA and SQIVND (reference sequence). Trimming took off 5 bases at V and 6 bases at J, with 10 bases between the two ends. CDR3: CASSLQGDGYTF. The CDR3 bases are TGTGCCAGTAGTCTACAGGGAGATGGCTACACCTTC.

The gene calls are TRBV5-1 and TRBJ2-2, with D perhaps TRBD2 (6 bases). V lost 6 bases to trimming and J lost 3 bases, with 12 bases between them. CDR3 size: 14 residues. In germline, CDR1 is SGHRS, CDR2 YFSETQ. CDR3 region: CASIQTGDTGELFF. CDR3 nucleotide sequence: TGCGCCAGCATCCAAACGGGAGACACCGGGGAGCTGTTTTTT.

This chain joins TRBV7-2 and TRBJ2-7; unclear D gene. The germline gives CDR1 SGHTA, CDR2 FQGNSA. V lost 1 base to trimming and J lost 2 bases, with 3 bases between them. The CDR3 extends over 12 amino acids. CDR3 region: CASSLVAYEQYF. As DNA, the CDR3 is TGTGCCAGCAGCTTAGTGGCCTACGAGCAGTACTTC.

The chain joins TRBV9 to TRBJ2-1; D gene unclear. This CDR3 is 14 amino acids long. The ends were cut back, 1 base at V and 7 bases at J, with 12 bases in the middle. The germline gives CDR1 SGDLS, CDR2 YYNGEE. The CDR3 sequence is CASSVSVQSNEQFF. The CDR3 nucleotides read TGTGCCAGCAGCGTAAGTGTACAGTCTAATGAGCAGTTCTTC.

The chain is built from TRBV5-1 and TRBJ1-2; TRBD1 agrees at 7 bases. Germline CDR1 is SGHRS and CDR2 is YFSETQ. The length of the CDR3 is 13 residues. Unmatched junction bases numbered 4, after V lost 6 bases and J lost 2 bases. This CDR3 reads CASTEQGNYGYTF. In DNA form, the CDR3 reads TGCGCCAGCACTGAACAGGGGAACTATGGCTACACCTTC.

CDR3 residues: CASSEAEKMNTEAFF. The CDR3 bases are TGTGCCAGCAGTGAGGCAGAGAAGATGAACACTGAAGCTTTCTTT. The J gene is TRBJ1-1, the V gene TRBV2, with D uncertain. The germline V and J ends were trimmed by 3 bases and 0 bases, with 11 bases remaining between them. The CDR3 is 15 amino acids. Germline CDR1 is SNHLY and CDR2 is FYNNEI.

This chain connects TRBV19 to TRBJ1-1; a weak D match, TRBD1 (5 bases). CDR1 and CDR2 from the germline V gene are LNHDA and SQIVND (reference sequence). Between the trimmed V and J ends, which lost 5 bases and 0 bases, there was a span of 16 bases. The CDR3 runs 16 residues. CDR3 bases: TGTGCCAGTAGTTATGGTTTGGCGGGGCTGAACACTGAAGCTTTCTTT. Protein product: CASSYGLAGLNTEAFF.

This chain links TRBV6-5 with TRBJ2-7; 11 bases are shared with TRBD2. CDR1 MNHEY and CDR2 SVGAGI come from the germline V gene. V shed 6 bases, J shed 9 bases, and the junction held 13 bases outside the gene matches. This CDR3 is 15 amino acids long. Here the CDR3 reads CASSPTSGVLIGQYF. The CDR3 nucleotides read TGTGCCAGCAGCCCGACTAGCGGGGTTCTTATCGGGCAGTACTTC.

The chain recombines TRBV5-4 with TRBJ2-7; D remains ambiguous. Germline-derived CDR1 and CDR2 are SGHNT and YYREEE (reference sequence). Trimming left V 0 bases short and J 0 bases short, with 10 bases between. The CDR3 has 15 amino acids. In DNA form, the CDR3 reads TGTGCCAGCAGCTTGGGTCCGTCGAGCTCCTACGAGCAGTACTTC. Translation gives CASSLGPSSSYEQYF. The whole variable domain, filled in from reference TRBV5-4 and TRBJ2-7, reads ETGVTQSPTHLIKTRGQQVTLRCSSQSGHNTVSWYQQALGQGPQFIFQYYREEENGRGNFPPRFSGLQFPNYSSELNVNALELDDSALYLCASSLGPSSSYEQYFGPGTRLTVT.

This chain joins TRBV7-2 and TRBJ2-7, with D perhaps being TRBD1 or TRBD2 (6 bases each). The CDR3 covers 14 residues. CDR1 SGHTA and CDR2 FQGNSA come from the germline V gene. Trimming removed 5 bases from V and 7 bases from J, with 18 bases in between. The DNA for the CDR3 is TGTGCCAGCAGCCCCAGGAGGGGGGCGGAGGAGCAGTACTTC. Protein sequence: CASSPRRGAEEQYF.

The CDR3 coding sequence is TGCGCCAGCGACGGAGGGTTGGCCGAGCAGTACTTC. Protein: CASDGGLAEQYF. The chain combines TRBV5-1 with TRBJ2-7, with a possible D match to TRBD2 (6 bases). The germline V gene encodes CDR1 SGHRS and CDR2 YFSETQ. This CDR3 is 12 amino acids long. The germline V and J ends were trimmed by 7 bases and 6 bases, with 14 bases remaining between them.

This clone was found a few times. The chain links TRBV7-3 to TRBJ1-2, with D possibly being TRBD1 (5 bases). The length of the CDR3 is 13 residues. Trimming pared 4 bases from V and 9 bases from J, leaving 15 bases between. CDR1 and CDR2 (germline): SGHTA, FQGTGA. DNA for the CDR3: TGTGCCAGCAGCTACGACAGCCGGGGGAGCTACACCTTC. Its protein is CASSYDSRGSYTF.

CDR3 residues: CASSPSRQSNQPQHF. The CDR3 DNA sequence: TGCGCCAGCAGCCCCTCGAGGCAGAGCAATCAGCCCCAGCATTTT. J is TRBJ1-5 and V is TRBV4-3; no reliable D call. The germline V gene encodes CDR1 LGHNA and CDR2 YSLEER. Between the trimmed V and J ends, which lost 4 bases and 1 base, there was a span of 11 bases. CDR3 length: 15 amino acids.

The CDR3 protein is CASSRVGTGGGYTF. In nucleotides, the CDR3 is TGTGCCAGCAGTAGGGTGGGGACAGGAGGTGGCTACACCTTC. V and J are TRBV6-1 and TRBJ1-2; 8 bases map to TRBD1. Trimming took 5 bases from V and 7 from J; bases not matched to a gene: 9. The CDR3 runs 14 residues. The germline gives CDR1 MNHNS, CDR2 SASEGT.

V usage is TRBV27 and J usage is TRBJ1-3; no firm D call. The ends were cut back, 6 bases at V and 0 bases at J, with 6 bases in the middle. The CDR3 consists of 13 residues. Per germline, CDR1 MNHEY and CDR2 SMNVEV (reference sequence). CDR3 bases: TGTGCCAGCAGGCCGAGCTCTGGAAACACCATATATTTT. The encoded protein is CASRPSSGNTIYF.